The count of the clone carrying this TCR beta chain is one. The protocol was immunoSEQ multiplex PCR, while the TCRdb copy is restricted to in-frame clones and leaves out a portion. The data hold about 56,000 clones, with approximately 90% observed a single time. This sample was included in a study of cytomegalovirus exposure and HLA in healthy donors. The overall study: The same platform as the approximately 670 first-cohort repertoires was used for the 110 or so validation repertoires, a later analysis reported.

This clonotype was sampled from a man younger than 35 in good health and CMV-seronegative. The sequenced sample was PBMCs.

CDR3 bases: TGTGCCAGCAGCCCCAGGACAGGGGGCCCCGTTGGAAACTATGGCTACACCTTC. Encoded protein: CASSPRTGGPVGNYGYTF. V usage is TRBV9 and J usage is TRBJ1-2; TRBD1 matches at 11 bases. The germline V gene encodes CDR1 SGDLS and CDR2 YYNGEE. With 4 bases clipped from V and 2 bases from J, the junction kept 13 bases outside the gene matches. This CDR3 has 18 amino acids. Full variable domain (outside the CDR3, taken from reference TRBV9 and TRBJ1-2): DSGVTQTPKHLITATGQRVTLRCSPRSGDLSVYWYQQSLDQGLQFLIQYYNGEERAKGNILERFSAQQFPDLHSELNLSSLELGDSALYFCASSPRTGGPVGNYGYTFGSGTRLTVV.